This entry concerns a single T cell receptor beta chain. J lost 5 bases, V lost 3 bases, and 8 bases had no gene match. The CDR3 totals 15 residues. In germline, CDR1 is MNHEY, CDR2 SMNVEV (reference sequence). The method was immunoSEQ multiplex PCR; TCRdb's version includes in-frame clones alone and lacks a portion of them. The sample shows under 850,000 clones, more than 75% of them seen only once. This sample was taken from a study of shared T cell receptors in the human thymus. Another study also made use of these data, one on human thymus T cells. From that study: Resections obtained during corrective heart surgery supplied the thymus tissue. Unrelated people showed highly overlapping thymic repertoires, related research reported.

The source of this sequence is a boy under two years old with a congenital heart defect. Sequences were obtained from thymocytes. The rearrangement uses TRBV27 and TRBJ2-3, with 7 bases fitting TRBD2. As DNA, the CDR3 is TGTGCCAGCAGTTTTCATGCGGGAGACCTAGATACGCAGTATTTT. It yields the protein CASSFHAGDLDTQYF.